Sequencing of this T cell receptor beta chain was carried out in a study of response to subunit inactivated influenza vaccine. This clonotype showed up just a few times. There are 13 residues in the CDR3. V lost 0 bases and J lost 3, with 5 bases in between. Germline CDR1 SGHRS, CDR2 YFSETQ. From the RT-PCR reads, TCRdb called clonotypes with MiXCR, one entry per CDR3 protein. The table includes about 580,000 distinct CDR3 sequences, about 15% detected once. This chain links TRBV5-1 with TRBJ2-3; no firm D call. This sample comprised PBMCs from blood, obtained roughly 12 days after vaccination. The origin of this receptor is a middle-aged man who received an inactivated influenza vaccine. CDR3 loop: CASSLAQTDTQYF. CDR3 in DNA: TGCGCCAGCAGCTTGGCCCAGACAGATACGCAGTATTTT.